This T cell receptor beta chain was retrieved from a study of breast tumors, draining lymph nodes, adjacent tissues. The CDR3 contains 15 residues. The germline V gene has CDR1 SGHTA and CDR2 FQGNSA. With 5 bases removed from V and 5 bases from J, the gap between germline ends came to 18 bases. This clonotype was found many times. Its antigen is as yet unknown. TCRdb independently ran MiXCR on the multiplex PCR reads; one entry per CDR3 protein. The data contain about 230,000 distinct CDR3 sequences, 32% of them singletons. The lymph nodes were axillary draining lymph nodes from breast cancer patients. General observations from the study: Data fit most tumor T cells coming from lymph node, expanding in tumor.

Input material: axillary lymph node tissue. This TCR came from a female donor with breast cancer. Some clones in this sample may be carry-over from other donors' samples. The rearrangement links TRBV7-2 to TRBJ2-5; a possible D gene is TRBD2 (6 bases). CDR3 coding DNA: TGTGCCAGCAGCCACCCTCCCTCGGGGAGGGAGACCCAGTACTTC. Translating it yields CASSHPPSGRETQYF.